This TCR beta chain was identified in a study of cytomegalovirus exposure and HLA in healthy donors. Study results and caveats: In a later analysis, HLA-associated beta chains showed higher expansion and lower generation probabilities than comparable chains. Several of the most significant clusters appeared, in a later analysis, to be linked to common viral pathogens.

Trimming left V 1 base short and J 2 bases short, with 8 bases between. There are 15 residues in the CDR3. Germline CDR1 SGHAT, CDR2 FQNNGV. Comments on this clone: Its antigen is not identified.

A multiplex PCR was run with 60 Vbeta primers and 13 Jbeta primers. The repertoire was sequenced with immunoSEQ multiplex PCR; TCRdb's copy has only in-frame clones and lacks some. The sample has over 100,000 clones, just under 75% seen once; the top ten hold approximately 7%. Sequencing was done on a sample of PBMCs. This receptor was identified in a man in his forties in good health and CMV-seropositive. V and J are TRBV11-2 and TRBJ1-4, with D perhaps TRBD1 (5 bases). CDR3 nucleotide sequence: TGTGCCAGCAGCTTAGTTGGGGGGACTAATGAAAAACTGTTTTTT. Its translation is CASSLVGGTNEKLFF.